The 26 T cell receptor beta chains in this list originate from one sample, sequenced in a study of long-term antiretroviral therapy in people with HIV. They ran version v3.0 of the immunoSEQ assay at survey level. Assay used: immunoSEQ multiplex PCR; TCRdb lists only in-frame clones, some missing. This table holds 20,000 to 25,000 clones, about four fifths found once. The starting material was unsorted PBMCs, obtained 0.5 years before starting antiretroviral therapy. The receptors were gathered from a man aged 40-49 years with HIV.

The genes are TRBV7-2 and TRBJ1-3; a possible D gene is TRBD1 (5 bases). CDR1 is SGHTA, CDR2 FQGNSA, per germline. The CDR3 totals 14 residues. V was pared by 1 base and J by 3 bases, with 7 bases between. Written as DNA, the CDR3 is TGTGCCAGCAGCTTAGGACAGATTGGAAACACCATATATTTT. Translating it yields CASSLGQIGNTIYF.

The chain links TRBV19 to TRBJ1-4; D gene ambiguous. The V end was cut by 6 bases, the J end by 0 bases, with 14 bases between. The CDR3 extends over 16 amino acids. CDR1 and CDR2 from the germline V gene are LNHDA and SQIVND (reference sequence). CDR3 region: CASSKDHRATNEKLFF. The CDR3 coding sequence is TGTGCCAGTAGCAAGGATCACCGTGCAACTAATGAAAAACTGTTTTTT.

This chain joins TRBV6-4 and TRBJ2-7, with D possibly being TRBD1 or TRBD2 (5 bases each). Trimming shortened V by 5 bases and J by 6 bases, and 17 bases separated the two germline ends. The CDR3 has 14 residues. The germline CDR1 and CDR2 sequences are MRHNA and SNTAGT. The chain's CDR3 is CASSLGGTALEQYF. Written as DNA, the CDR3 is TGTGCCAGCAGTTTGGGTGGGACGGCGCTCGAGCAGTACTTC.

The rearrangement links TRBV4-2 to TRBJ2-2; 9 bases align to TRBD2. Germline values: CDR1 LGHNA, CDR2 YNFKEQ. The CDR3 length is 15 residues. J was trimmed by 2 bases and V by 5 bases; bases with no gene match: 3. CDR3 bases: TGTGCCAGCAGCTTAGCGGGGGAAAACACCGGGGAGCTGTTTTTT. It is translated as CASSLAGENTGELFF.

The J gene is TRBJ1-2, the V gene TRBV29-1; unclear D gene. Germline loops: CDR1 SQVTM, CDR2 ANQGSEA. The CDR3 length is 11 residues. Trimming stripped 4 bases from V and 3 bases from J, with 6 bases between. DNA of the CDR3: TGCAGCGTTGGCGGGGACTATGGCTACACCTTC. Encoded protein: CSVGGDYGYTF.

This chain links TRBV18 with TRBJ2-6; D ambiguous. CDR3 length: 16 amino acids. Germline V lookup: CDR1 KGHSH, CDR2 LQKENI. V lost 2 bases, J lost 0 bases, and 8 bases lay in between. As DNA, the CDR3 is TGTGCCAGCTCACCAACCCCGAGCTCTGGGGCCAACGTCCTGACTTTC. Its protein is CASSPTPSSGANVLTF.

The V and J genes are TRBV4-3 and TRBJ1-6; D may be TRBD1 (5 bases). The CDR3 loop spans 15 amino acids. From germline, CDR1 is LGHNA and CDR2 YSLEER. Trimming pared 0 bases from V and 4 bases from J, leaving 7 bases between. The CDR3 spells CASSQERGYNSPLHF. The CDR3 bases are TGCGCCAGCAGCCAAGAGAGGGGTTATAATTCACCCCTCCACTTT.

CDR3 sequence reads: CASSFGGGTGETQYF. As DNA, the CDR3 is TGTGCCAGCAGCTTCGGCGGGGGGACCGGAGAGACCCAGTACTTC. The V and J genes are TRBV7-9 and TRBJ2-5; TRBD2 matches at 8 bases. The germline gives CDR1 SEHNR, CDR2 FQNEAQ (reference sequence). The CDR3 length is 15 residues. V dropped 3 bases and J dropped 4; count of bases not matched to a gene: 7. Full variable domain (rest looked up from reference TRBV7-9 and TRBJ2-5): DTGVSQNPRHKITKRGQNVTFRCDPISEHNRLYWYRQTLGQGPEFLTYFQNEAQLEKSRLLSDRFSAERPKGSFSTLEIQRTEQGDSAMYLCASSFGGGTGETQYFGPGTRLLVL.

The chain carries TRBV9 and TRBJ1-6; TRBD1 matches at 7 bases. The CDR3 loop spans 17 amino acids. The V and J ends lost 5 bases and 3 bases, in that order; junction bases with no gene match: 11. Germline values: CDR1 SGDLS, CDR2 YYNGEE. In nucleotides, the CDR3 is TGTGCCAGCAGTTCCGACAGGGAGAGCCTCTATAATTCACCCCTCCACTTT. Its protein is CASSSDRESLYNSPLHF. Variable domain in full (rest from reference TRBV9 and TRBJ1-6): DSGVTQTPKHLITATGQRVTLRCSPRSGDLSVYWYQQSLDQGLQFLIQYYNGEERAKGNILERFSAQQFPDLHSELNLSSLELGDSALYFCASSSDRESLYNSPLHFGNGTRLTVT.

The chain carries TRBV9 and TRBJ2-7; D possibly corresponds to TRBD1 (6 bases). Deletions cut 0 bases from V and 3 bases from J, with 13 bases between. Germline V CDR1 and CDR2: SGDLS, YYNGEE. The CDR3 contains 15 residues. The CDR3 spells CASSVAGTFSYEQYF. In DNA, the CDR3 is TGTGCCAGCAGCGTAGCGGGGACATTTAGCTACGAGCAGTACTTC.

The chain couples TRBV7-2 to TRBJ1-2, with 8 bases that match TRBD1. Losses at the gene ends were 7 bases for V and 4 bases for J; bases not matched to a gene: 8. This CDR3 comprises 14 residues. Germline lookup yields CDR1 SGHTA and CDR2 FQGNSA. The CDR3: CASNSGTGAYGYTF. CDR3 in DNA: TGTGCCAGCAACTCCGGGACAGGAGCCTATGGCTACACCTTC.

This clone appeared once. The chain has TRBV5-4 and TRBJ2-7, with TRBD2 identical over 7 bases. The germline CDR1 and CDR2 sequences are SGHNT and YYREEE (reference sequence). This CDR3 has 15 residues. The ends lost 5 bases at V and 0 bases at J; junction bases unmatched: 8. CDR3 residues: CASSGGDHSSYEQYF. For the CDR3, the DNA is TGTGCCAGCAGTGGGGGGGACCATAGCTCCTACGAGCAGTACTTC. Supplemented by reference TRBV5-4 and TRBJ2-7, the full variable domain reads ETGVTQSPTHLIKTRGQQVTLRCSSQSGHNTVSWYQQALGQGPQFIFQYYREEENGRGNFPPRFSGLQFPNYSSELNVNALELDDSALYLCASSGGDHSSYEQYFGPGTRLTVT.

The chain joins TRBV30 to TRBJ2-7, with a weak D call TRBD2 (6 bases). The CDR3 is made up of 14 amino acids. Trimming cost V 5 bases and J 7 bases, with 21 bases left between them. Looked up from germline, CDR1 is GTSNPN and CDR2 is SVGIG (reference sequence). The CDR3: CAWRPLDGGGEQYF. CDR3 bases: TGTGCCTGGCGCCCCCTCGACGGTGGGGGGGAGCAGTACTTC.

This clone was seen only a few times. This chain uses TRBV7-2 with TRBJ1-1; D may be TRBD1 (6 bases). V gave up 7 bases and J gave up 3 bases, with 15 bases separating them. The CDR3 consists of 14 residues. CDR1 and CDR2 from the germline V gene are SGHTA and FQGNSA. CDR3 sequence reads: CASIISTGHTEAFF. In DNA, the CDR3 is TGTGCCAGCATAATTTCAACAGGGCACACTGAAGCTTTCTTT.

The chain couples TRBV4-1 to TRBJ2-7; 7 nucleotides line up with TRBD1. V was clipped by 0 bases and J by 2 bases; unmatched bases: 7. Germline CDR1 is MGHRA and CDR2 is YSYEKL. The CDR3 sequence is 16 residues long. The CDR3 is CASSQDPRDSAYEQYF. CDR3 nucleotide sequence: TGCGCCAGCAGCCAAGATCCCCGGGACAGTGCCTACGAGCAGTACTTC.

CDR3 DNA: TGTGCCAGTAGTGACGGGACCCTGGCCCAGCCCCAGCATTTT. It translates to CASSDGTLAQPQHF. The chain recombines TRBV19 with TRBJ1-5; a weak D match, TRBD1 (5 bases). Germline CDR1 reads LNHDA; CDR2 reads SQIVND (reference sequence). The CDR3 consists of 14 residues. V was trimmed by 5 bases and J by 7 bases, leaving 15 bases between them.

This chain links TRBV15 with TRBJ1-1; unclear D gene. CDR1 is LNHNV, CDR2 YYDKDF, per germline (reference sequence). There are 15 residues in the CDR3. Deletions cut 1 base from V and 1 base from J, with 10 bases between. The CDR3 nucleotides read TGTGCCACCAGCAGAGGGCGGGCGGAGAACACTGAAGCTTTCTTT. Translating it yields CATSRGRAENTEAFF. Together with reference TRBV15 and TRBJ1-1, the CDR3 gives the full variable domain: DAMVIQNPRYQVTQFGKPVTLSCSQTLNHNVMYWYQQKSSQAPKLLFHYYDKDFNNEADTPDNFQSRRPNTSFCFLDIRSPGLGDTAMYLCATSRGRAENTEAFFGQGTRLTVV.

This clone showed up just once. The chain employs TRBV20-1 and TRBJ2-1; 8 bases map to TRBD1. Germline loops: CDR1 DFQATT, CDR2 SNEGSKA (reference sequence). The CDR3 totals 11 residues. The trim removed 4 bases at V and 9 bases at J, leaving 2 bases unmatched. In nucleotides, the CDR3 is TGCAGTGCTACAGGGGGCGGTGAGCAGTTCTTC. Translating gives CSATGGGEQFF.

This rearrangement joins TRBV6-5 to TRBJ1-1, with 7 bases aligning to TRBD1. Germline values: CDR1 MNHEY, CDR2 SVGAGI. There are 11 residues in the CDR3. Losses at the gene ends were 9 bases for V and 7 bases for J; bases not matched to a gene: 5. CDR3 residues: CASAQGIEAFF. CDR3 DNA sequence: TGTGCCAGTGCACAGGGGATTGAAGCTTTCTTT.

This rearrangement joins TRBV7-8 to TRBJ2-7, with D maybe TRBD1 (6 bases). V was pared by 0 bases and J by 3 bases, with 12 bases between. Germline CDR1 reads SGHVS; CDR2 reads FQNEAQ. The CDR3 sequence is 15 residues long. In DNA form, the CDR3 reads TGTGCCAGCAGCTTAGCAACCAGGGGCCACTACGAGCAGTACTTC. It yields the protein CASSLATRGHYEQYF.

The V call is TRBV2, the J call TRBJ2-2; D might be TRBD1 (5 bases). The germline V and J ends were trimmed by 4 bases and 5 bases, with 14 bases remaining between them. The CDR3 runs 15 residues. The germline V gene encodes CDR1 SNHLY and CDR2 FYNNEI. This CDR3 reads CASSVQGILTGELFF. In nucleotides, the CDR3 is TGTGCCAGCAGTGTTCAGGGCATCCTTACCGGGGAGCTGTTTTTT.

V and J are TRBV18 and TRBJ2-3; no clear D. V lost 4 bases and J lost 2, with 7 bases in between. Germline assignment: CDR1 KGHSH and CDR2 LQKENI. The CDR3 is made up of 13 amino acids. CDR3 nucleotide sequence: TGTGCCAGCTCACTAGACACCACAGATACGCAGTATTTT. Translated: CASSLDTTDTQYF.

As for this clone: Relative to the germline gene, one junction end is altered; a read error may explain this. The rearrangement uses TRBV7-7 and TRBJ2-2, with D possibly matching TRBD1 (5 bases). The CDR3 extends over 14 amino acids. Germline CDR1 and CDR2: SSHAT and FNYEAQ (reference sequence). This CDR3 is CASSPYKGTGELFF. The CDR3 DNA follows: TGTGCTAGCAGCCCCTATAAGGGGACCGGGGAGCTGTTTTTT.

The CDR3 bases are TGTGCCAGCCTTGGAGGACGCACAGATACGCAGTATTTT. Protein product: CASLGGRTDTQYF. The J gene is TRBJ2-3, the V gene TRBV6-5, with D possibly TRBD2 on 5 matching bases. This CDR3 has 13 residues. Germline V CDR1 and CDR2: MNHEY, SVGAGI. The V end was cut by 8 bases, the J end by 1 base, with 10 bases between.

This clone came up once. The V call is TRBV6-5, the J call TRBJ2-3; D may match TRBD1 or TRBD2 (5 bases each). Germline CDR1 is MNHEY and CDR2 is SVGAGI. Deletions cut 6 bases from V and 8 bases from J, with 12 bases between. CDR3 length equals 12 residues. The CDR3, as DNA: TGTGCCAGCAGAACGGGGCGGCGTACGCAGTATTTT. Translated, it gives CASRTGRRTQYF.

The genes are TRBV6-6 and TRBJ1-1; D uncertain. This CDR3 contains 12 residues. Trimming cost V 2 bases and J 2 bases, with 3 bases left between them. Germline V lookup: CDR1 MNHNY, CDR2 SVGAGI (reference sequence). The CDR3 DNA reads TGTGCCAGCAGTTACGAAAACACTGAAGCTTTCTTT. As protein: CASSYENTEAFF.